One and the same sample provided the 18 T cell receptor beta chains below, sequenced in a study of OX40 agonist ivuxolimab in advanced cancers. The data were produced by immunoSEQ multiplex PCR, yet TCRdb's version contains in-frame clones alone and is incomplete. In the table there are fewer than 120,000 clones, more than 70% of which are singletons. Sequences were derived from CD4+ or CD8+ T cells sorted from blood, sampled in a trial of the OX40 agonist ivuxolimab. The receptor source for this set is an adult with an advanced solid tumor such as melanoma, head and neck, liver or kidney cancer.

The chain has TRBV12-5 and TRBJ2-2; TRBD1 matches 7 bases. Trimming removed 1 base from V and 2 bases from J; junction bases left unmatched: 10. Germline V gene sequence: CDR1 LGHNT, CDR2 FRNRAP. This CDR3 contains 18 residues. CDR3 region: CASGLAKRQGANTGELFF. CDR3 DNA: TGTGCTAGTGGTTTGGCCAAACGACAGGGAGCCAACACCGGGGAGCTGTTTTTT.

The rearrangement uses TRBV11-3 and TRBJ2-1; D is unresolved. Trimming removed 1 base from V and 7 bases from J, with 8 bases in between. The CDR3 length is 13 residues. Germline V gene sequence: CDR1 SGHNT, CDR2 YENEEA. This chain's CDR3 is CASSLAISNEQFF. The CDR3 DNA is TGTGCCAGCAGCTTAGCAATCAGTAATGAGCAGTTCTTC.

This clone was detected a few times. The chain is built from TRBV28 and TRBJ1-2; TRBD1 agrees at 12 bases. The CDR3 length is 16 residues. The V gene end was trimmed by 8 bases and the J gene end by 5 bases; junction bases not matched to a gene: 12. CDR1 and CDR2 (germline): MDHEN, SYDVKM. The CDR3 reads CASATAGTGGSYGYTF. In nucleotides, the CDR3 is TGTGCCAGCGCCACCGCCGGGACAGGGGGCTCTTATGGCTACACCTTC.

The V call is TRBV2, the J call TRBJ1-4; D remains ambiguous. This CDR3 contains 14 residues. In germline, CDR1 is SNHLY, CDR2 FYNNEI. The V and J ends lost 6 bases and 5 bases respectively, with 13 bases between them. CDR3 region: CASSTLKTNEKLFF. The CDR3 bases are TGTGCCAGCAGCACATTGAAGACGAATGAAAAACTGTTTTTT. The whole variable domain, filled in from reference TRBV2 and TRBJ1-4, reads EPEVTQTPSHQVTQMGQEVILRCVPISNHLYFYWYRQILGQKVEFLVSFYNNEISEKSEIFDDQFSVERPDGSNFTLKIRSTKLEDSAMYFCASSTLKTNEKLFFGSGTQLSVL.

CDR3: CASTHKGPTNTGELFF. The CDR3 bases are TGTGCCAGCACCCACAAGGGACCTACGAACACCGGGGAGCTGTTTTTT. The rearrangement joins TRBV11-2 to TRBJ2-2; D assignment may be TRBD1 or TRBD2 (5 bases each). Trimming pared 7 bases from V and 0 bases from J, leaving 15 bases between. The CDR3 totals 16 residues. Germline values: CDR1 SGHAT, CDR2 FQNNGV.

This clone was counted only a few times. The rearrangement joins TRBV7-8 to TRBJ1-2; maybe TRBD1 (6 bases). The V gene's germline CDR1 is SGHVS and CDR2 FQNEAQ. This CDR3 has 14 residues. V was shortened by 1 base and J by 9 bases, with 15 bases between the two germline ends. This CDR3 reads CASSLVLGGASYTF. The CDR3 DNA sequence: TGTGCCAGCAGCTTAGTTTTAGGGGGAGCGAGCTACACCTTC.

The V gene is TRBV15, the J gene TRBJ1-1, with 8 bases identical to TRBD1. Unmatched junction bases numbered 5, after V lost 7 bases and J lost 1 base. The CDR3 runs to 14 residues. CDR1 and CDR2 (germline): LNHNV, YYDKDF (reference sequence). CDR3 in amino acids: CATTQGASNTEAFF. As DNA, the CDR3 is TGTGCCACCACGCAGGGGGCTTCGAACACTGAAGCTTTCTTT.

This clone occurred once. The CDR3 bases are TGTGCCAGTAGTATAGATGAAGGGACAGGGAGGGACGAGCAGTACTTC. It codes for CASSIDEGTGRDEQYF. V gene TRBV19 combines with J gene TRBJ2-7, with 9 bases that match TRBD1. Looked up from germline, CDR1 is LNHDA and CDR2 is SQIVND (reference sequence). The V segment lost 0 bases and the J segment 5 bases; nucleotides outside the gene matches: 8. The CDR3 loop spans 16 amino acids.

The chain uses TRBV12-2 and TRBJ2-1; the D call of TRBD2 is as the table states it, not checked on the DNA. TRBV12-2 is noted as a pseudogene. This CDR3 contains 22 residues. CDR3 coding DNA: TGTGCAAGTCGCTTCTCGGGTCCCCTGAGGGACTATTGGGTACTTAACTACAATGAGCAGTTCTTC. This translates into CASRFSGPLRDYWVLNYNEQFF.

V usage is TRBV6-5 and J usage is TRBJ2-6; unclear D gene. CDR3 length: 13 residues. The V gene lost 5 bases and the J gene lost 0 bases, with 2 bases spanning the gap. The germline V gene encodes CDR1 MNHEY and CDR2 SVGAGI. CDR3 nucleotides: TGTGCCAGCAGTCTCTCTGGGGCCAACGTCCTGACTTTC. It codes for CASSLSGANVLTF.

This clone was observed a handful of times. The CDR3 reads CASSMSGAGGYTF. For the CDR3, the DNA is TGTGCCAGTAGTATGTCTGGGGCTGGTGGCTACACCTTC. The V call is TRBV19, the J call TRBJ1-2; tentative D call: TRBD1 (5 bases). Germline loops: CDR1 LNHDA, CDR2 SQIVND (reference sequence). CDR3 size: 13 residues. Deletions cut 3 bases from V and 7 bases from J, with 12 bases between.

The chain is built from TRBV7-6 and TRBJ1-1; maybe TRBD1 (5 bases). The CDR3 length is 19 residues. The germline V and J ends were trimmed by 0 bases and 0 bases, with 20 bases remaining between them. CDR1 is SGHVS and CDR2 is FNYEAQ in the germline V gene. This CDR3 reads CASSLAEGSPTSMNTEAFF. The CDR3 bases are TGTGCCAGCAGCTTAGCCGAGGGGTCGCCTACGTCCATGAACACTGAAGCTTTCTTT.

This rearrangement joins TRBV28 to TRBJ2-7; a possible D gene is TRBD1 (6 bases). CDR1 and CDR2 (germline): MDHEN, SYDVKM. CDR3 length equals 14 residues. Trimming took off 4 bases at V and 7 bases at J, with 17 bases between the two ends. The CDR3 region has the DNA TGTGCCAGCAGTTCCCATCAAACCGGGACAGAGCAGTACTTC. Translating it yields CASSSHQTGTEQYF.

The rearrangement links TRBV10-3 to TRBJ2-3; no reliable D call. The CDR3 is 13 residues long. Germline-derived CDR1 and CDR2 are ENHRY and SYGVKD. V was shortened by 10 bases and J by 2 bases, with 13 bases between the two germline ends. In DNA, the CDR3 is TGTGCCACCGGTAGCCTTTTCACAGATACGCAGTATTTT. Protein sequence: CATGSLFTDTQYF.

The chain's CDR3 is CASSPAFLTDTQYF. For the CDR3, the DNA is TGTGCCAGCAGCCCCGCGTTTTTGACAGATACGCAGTATTTT. The V call is TRBV5-5, the J call TRBJ2-3, with unresolved D. V shed 4 bases and J shed 3 bases, with 12 bases lying between them. The germline CDR1 and CDR2 sequences are SGHKS and YYEKEE (reference sequence). This CDR3 is 14 amino acids long.

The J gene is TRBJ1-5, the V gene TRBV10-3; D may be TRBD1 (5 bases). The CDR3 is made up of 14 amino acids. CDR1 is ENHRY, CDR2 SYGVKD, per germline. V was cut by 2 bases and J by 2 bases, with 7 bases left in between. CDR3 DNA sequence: TGTGCCATCAGTGAGACAGGCGGCAATCAGCCCCAGCATTTT. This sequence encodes CAISETGGNQPQHF.

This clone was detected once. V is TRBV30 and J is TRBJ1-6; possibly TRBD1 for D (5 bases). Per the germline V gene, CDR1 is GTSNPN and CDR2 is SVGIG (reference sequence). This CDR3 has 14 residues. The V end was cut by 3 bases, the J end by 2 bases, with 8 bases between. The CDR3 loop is CAWRRGPYNSPLHF. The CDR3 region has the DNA TGTGCCTGGAGAAGGGGTCCCTATAATTCACCCCTCCACTTT.

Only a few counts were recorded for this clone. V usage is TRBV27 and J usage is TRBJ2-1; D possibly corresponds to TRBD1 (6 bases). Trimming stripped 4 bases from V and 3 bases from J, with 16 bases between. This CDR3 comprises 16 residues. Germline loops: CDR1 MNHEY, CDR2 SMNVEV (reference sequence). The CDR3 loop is CASSSLDSKYYNEQFF. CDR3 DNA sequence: TGTGCCAGCAGTTCTTTGGACAGTAAGTACTACAATGAGCAGTTCTTC.